The 17 T cell receptor beta chains presented below share a single source sample, sequenced in a study of T cell changes during pregnancy in multiple sclerosis. TCRdb's table, derived via immunoSEQ multiplex PCR, lists solely in-frame clones and lacks some. The table has 80,000 to 130,000 clones, over 85% seen once; the top ten hold around 1.2%. The starting material was peripheral blood, obtained in the second trimester of pregnancy. The receptors come from a female donor with multiple sclerosis, enrolled in a pregnancy study.

The chain carries TRBV30 and TRBJ1-5; 10 bases agree with TRBD1. With 0 bases clipped from V and 6 bases from J, the junction kept 8 bases outside the gene matches. Germline assignment: CDR1 GTSNPN and CDR2 SVGIG (reference sequence). The CDR3 is 16 amino acids. The CDR3 sequence: CAWSVRGGTGVQPQHF. The CDR3 DNA reads as TGTGCCTGGAGTGTACGAGGCGGGACAGGGGTTCAGCCCCAGCATTTT.

The J gene is TRBJ2-1, the V gene TRBV5-8; 12 bases are a match to TRBD2. The CDR3 extends over 14 amino acids. Trimming cost V 5 bases and J 5 bases; bases outside gene matches: 2. Germline loops: CDR1 SGHTS, CDR2 YDEGEE. For the CDR3, the DNA is TGTGCCAGCAGGACTAGCGGGAGTCACAATGAGCAGTTCTTC. Residues: CASRTSGSHNEQFF.

The chain couples TRBV6-1 to TRBJ2-7; D possibly corresponds to TRBD2 (6 bases). Germline-derived CDR1 and CDR2 are MNHNS and SASEGT. The CDR3 has 15 residues. Trimming pared 0 bases from V and 4 bases from J, leaving 13 bases between. The CDR3 DNA is TGTGCCAGCAGTGAAGCGTCGGGGGTTGGGTACGAGCAGTACTTC. It translates to CASSEASGVGYEQYF.

The J gene is TRBJ2-7, the V gene TRBV27, with a possible D match to TRBD2 (5 bases). This CDR3 has 15 amino acids. The V end lost 5 bases, the J end lost 5 bases, and 19 bases lay between the germline ends. Germline lookup yields CDR1 MNHEY and CDR2 SMNVEV (reference sequence). The CDR3 nucleotides read TGTGCCAGCAGTCCCCGCGGCAGGACTGAACACGAGCAGTACTTC. Translated, it gives CASSPRGRTEHEQYF.

The chain recombines TRBV28 with TRBJ1-2; D uncertain. V gave up 6 bases and J gave up 8 bases, with 13 bases separating them. This CDR3 spans 12 amino acids. CDR1 is MDHEN, CDR2 SYDVKM, per germline. The CDR3 DNA reads TGTGCCAGCAGGAGCCTTGGTTGGGGCTACACCTTC. It translates to CASRSLGWGYTF.

This clone was seen a handful of times. The V and J genes are TRBV7-9 and TRBJ1-2; D ambiguous. Deletions cut 4 bases from V and 8 bases from J, with 17 bases between. Germline values: CDR1 SEHNR, CDR2 FQNEAQ (reference sequence). The CDR3 spans 14 residues. The CDR3 DNA reads TGTGCCAGCAGCTCCCGGCTTATCGGAGGCGGCTACACCTTC. It is translated as CASSSRLIGGGYTF.

The chain couples TRBV5-4 to TRBJ2-2; a weak D match, TRBD2 (5 bases). This CDR3 is built from 13 residues. Trimming took 4 bases from V and 7 from J, leaving 11 bases between them. Looked up from germline, CDR1 is SGHNT and CDR2 is YYREEE (reference sequence). CDR3 coding DNA: TGTGCCAGCAGCAGGGCTAGCTACGGGGAGCTGTTTTTT. Protein sequence: CASSRASYGELFF.

The chain uses TRBV14 and TRBJ1-1; no reliable D call. The ends were cut back, 1 base at V and 0 bases at J, with 12 bases in the middle. This CDR3 has 16 amino acids. Germline V gene data show CDR1 as SGHDN and CDR2 as FVKESK. The CDR3 reads CASSQVAGWMNTEAFF. CDR3 nucleotides: TGTGCCAGCAGCCAAGTGGCCGGGTGGATGAACACTGAAGCTTTCTTT.

CDR3 sequence: CASKQDSYEQYF. DNA for the CDR3: TGTGCCAGTAAGCAGGACTCCTACGAGCAGTACTTC. The V call is TRBV11-2, the J call TRBJ2-7; D unresolved. Per germline, CDR1 SGHAT and CDR2 FQNNGV. This CDR3 region has 12 residues. V dropped 9 bases and J dropped 0 bases, with 9 bases sitting between them.

The rearrangement uses TRBV5-1 and TRBJ1-2; perhaps TRBD1 as D (5 bases). V shed 2 bases and J shed 8 bases, with 10 bases lying between them. The CDR3 extends over 12 amino acids. Germline V gene sequence: CDR1 SGHRS, CDR2 YFSETQ. In DNA, the CDR3 is TGCGCCAGCAGCTTTGGCAGGGCAGGCTACACCTTC. It specifies CASSFGRAGYTF.

V usage is TRBV7-2 and J usage is TRBJ1-4; 7 bases fit TRBD1. This CDR3 contains 12 residues. V shed 5 bases and J 7 bases; nucleotides not matched to a gene: 1. Germline CDR1 and CDR2: SGHTA and FQGNSA. DNA of the CDR3: TGTGCCAGCAGCCGGGACAGTGAAAAACTGTTTTTT. It is translated as CASSRDSEKLFF.

The CDR3 loop reads CASSPGTSGIYEQYF. CDR3 in DNA: TGCGCCAGCAGCCCCGGGACTAGCGGAATCTACGAGCAGTACTTC. This chain uses TRBV5-1 with TRBJ2-7; 11 bases line up with TRBD2. Germline V gene sequence: CDR1 SGHRS, CDR2 YFSETQ. V trimming: 4 bases; J trimming: 3 bases; junction bases outside the gene matches: 6. The CDR3 runs to 15 residues.

This chain uses TRBV7-2 with TRBJ2-1; 11 positions match TRBD2. The V and J ends lost 1 base and 6 bases, in that order; junction bases with no gene match: 5. CDR1 is SGHTA, CDR2 FQGNSA, per germline. The CDR3 extends over 16 amino acids. This CDR3 is CASSLVGGTSGNEQFF. The DNA of the CDR3 is TGTGCCAGCAGCTTAGTTGGTGGGACTAGCGGCAATGAGCAGTTCTTC. Using reference TRBV7-2 and TRBJ2-1 for the parts outside the CDR3, the full variable domain is GAGVSQSPSNKVTEKGKDVELRCDPISGHTALYWYRQSLGQGLEFLIYFQGNSAPDKSGLPSDRFSAERTGGSVSTLTIQRTQQEDSAVYLCASSLVGGTSGNEQFFGPGTRLTVL.

The gene calls are TRBV27 and TRBJ1-1; D gene ambiguous. Germline CDR1 MNHEY, CDR2 SMNVEV (reference sequence). The CDR3 sequence is 16 residues long. Trimming shortened V by 0 bases and J by 0 bases, and 11 bases separated the two germline ends. In DNA form, the CDR3 reads TGTGCCAGCAGTTTATCGTGGGCCGGGATGAACACTGAAGCTTTCTTT. Protein sequence: CASSLSWAGMNTEAFF.

Only one count was recorded for this clone. The chain employs TRBV23-1 and TRBJ1-1; D is undetermined. TRBV23-1 is an open reading frame, and its role is uncertain. The V gene lost 0 bases and the J gene lost 1 base, with 9 bases spanning the gap. The CDR3 contains 15 residues. The CDR3 DNA reads TGCGCCAGCAGTCAATCGCGGGCTACGAACACTGAAGCTTTCTTT. This sequence encodes CASSQSRATNTEAFF.

This chain links TRBV4-1 with TRBJ1-1, with 7 bases aligning to TRBD1. The V gene end was trimmed by 0 bases and the J gene end by 5 bases; junction bases not matched to a gene: 6. The CDR3 contains 15 residues. Germline assignment: CDR1 MGHRA and CDR2 YSYEKL. In nucleotides, the CDR3 is TGCGCCAGCAGCCAAGAACGGCCAGGGGGGACTGAAGCTTTCTTT. Translation gives CASSQERPGGTEAFF.

V and J are TRBV7-2 and TRBJ2-7; no firm D call. Trimming removed 3 bases at V and 1 base at J, with 16 bases between. Germline CDR1 is SGHTA and CDR2 is FQGNSA. The CDR3 extends over 16 amino acids. Here the CDR3 reads CASSLASSRPSYEQYF. The DNA for the CDR3 is TGTGCCAGCAGCTTGGCTAGTAGTCGCCCTTCCTACGAGCAGTACTTC.